Described below is a single T cell receptor beta chain sequence and its context. This clonotype was found a few times. Its antigen specificity is not known. Base-call qualities are not available, and no considerably larger clone is one nucleotide away. These data come from a study of human T cells and chemical hapten exposure listed by TCRdb under 2021. For the wider study: For sensitization, 2% DPC in acetone was applied to a roughly 2 cm by roughly 2 cm area of upper inner arm skin. Blood samples were taken from patients before sensitization (week 0) and then at 2, 6 and about 24 weeks after DPC sensitization. This study followed changes in the peripheral blood TCR repertoire in vivo during primary and secondary sensitization of alopecia patients to the hapten diphenylcyclopropenone (DPC). Libraries were pooled for sequencing, and per-sample TCR yields varied mainly because of small differences in library volumes within the pool. Patch testing was done on the upper back using Finn chambers containing 0.01% DPC, and results were scored after 6 days according to International Contact Dermatitis Research Group standards. Throughout the study period of roughly 24 weeks, patients also received therapeutic DPC doses to the scalp every week. Alopecia areata with under or over 50% scalp involvement, alopecia totalis and alopecia universalis were represented in the patient cohort, which was mostly female. Some 29 alopecia patients gave blood for TCR sequencing at one to four time points (pre-sensitization, 2, 6 and 24 weeks). Overall study outcomes, separate from this receptor: No change with DPC sensitization was found in the number of TCRs above 1 in 1000 frequency, and no evidence of global repertoire structure alterations was found. Patch test score correlated positively with the number of PT1 expanded TCRs, reaching significance at thresholds 8, 16 and 32 but not at 4. Repeated subsampling changed both the strength of the expansion versus patch-test correlation and the threshold at which the correlation became significant. Because all patients had alopecia, a presumed autoimmune disease, the immune response of the patients might differ from that of healthy individuals. Significantly more large CDR3 similarity clusters were formed by expanded TCRs than by pre-sensitization or healthy control sets, consistent with antigen-driven responses.

The time point label corresponds to: pre-sensitization, week 0. What this sample's treatment or condition label stands for: therapeutic diphenylcyclopropenone sensitization with weekly scalp DPC. Blood at each patch-test visit was drawn before the patch test was applied. Eligible patients were aged 18 to 70, diagnosed with alopecia, deemed suitable for DPC therapy, and excluded if pregnant. Total RNA was isolated from unfractionated whole blood collected in Tempus Blood RNA tubes. Preparation of the library involved RACE. This sample was sequenced with a NextSeq 500. Library preparation attached unique molecular identifiers to individual cDNA molecules for quantitative, reproducible TCR counting. Both TCR alpha and TCR beta chains were sequenced from each blood RNA sample. The authors' pipeline ran thus. A median of approximately 96,000 TCRs per sample was observed, with a range of roughly 20,000 to 700,000. The Decombinator software suite was used to annotate the V, J and CDR3 of the TCR reads. For the PS versus PT1 abundance plots, all samples were subsampled to the same number of TCRs (28,000). Expanded TCRs were defined as absent before sensitization and observed at least eight times at the 2-week time point. TCRdb redid the processing of the public reads, applying fastp at Q25 and MiXCR, and retained in-frame beta chains. Rows are combined by CDR3 protein, so each entry shows the most common genes and DNA. TCRdb assigned the V and J calls; the authors' analysis was not used. For this sample there are 270,000 or so distinct CDR3 sequences; 7.7% appear just once. Clones ranked in the top ten supply 1.2% of the sample.

The TCR comes from a man between 18 and 35 years old with alopecia areata. Some clones in this sample may be carry-over from other donors' samples. Sequenced here: whole blood, sampled in connection with sensitization to the hapten diphenylcyclopropenone (DPC).

DNA sequence: TGTGCCAGCAGCTTAACACAGGGCTACACCTTC. Translated, this is CASSLTQGYTF. The chain links TRBV7-9 with TRBJ1-2; the D gene assignment is ambiguous. CDR1 SEHNR and CDR2 FQNEAQ are derived from the germline V gene (reference sequence). V is pared back by 2 bases and J by 8 bases, with 6 bases lying between the germline termini. Taken from cysteine to phenylalanine, the CDR3 has 11 residues. This entry keeps only the CDR3 DNA: 33 bases, framed from base 1.